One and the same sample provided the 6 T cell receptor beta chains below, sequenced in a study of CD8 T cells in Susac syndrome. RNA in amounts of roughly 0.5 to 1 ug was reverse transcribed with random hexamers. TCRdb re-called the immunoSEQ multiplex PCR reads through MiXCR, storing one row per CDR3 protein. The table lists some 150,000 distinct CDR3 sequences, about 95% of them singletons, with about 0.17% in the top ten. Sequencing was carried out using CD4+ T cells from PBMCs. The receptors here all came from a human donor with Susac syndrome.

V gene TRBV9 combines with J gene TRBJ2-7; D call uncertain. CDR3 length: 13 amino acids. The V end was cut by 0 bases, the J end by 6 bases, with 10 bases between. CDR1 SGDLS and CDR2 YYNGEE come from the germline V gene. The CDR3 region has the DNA TGTGCCAGCAGCGTAGAAGGGTTTCGCGAGCAGTACTTC. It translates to CASSVEGFREQYF.

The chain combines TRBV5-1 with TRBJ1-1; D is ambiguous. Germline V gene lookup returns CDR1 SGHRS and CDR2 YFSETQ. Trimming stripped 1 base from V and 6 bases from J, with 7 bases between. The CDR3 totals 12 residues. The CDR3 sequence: CASSLRPPEAFF. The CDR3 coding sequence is TGCGCCAGCAGCTTGAGACCGCCTGAAGCTTTCTTT.

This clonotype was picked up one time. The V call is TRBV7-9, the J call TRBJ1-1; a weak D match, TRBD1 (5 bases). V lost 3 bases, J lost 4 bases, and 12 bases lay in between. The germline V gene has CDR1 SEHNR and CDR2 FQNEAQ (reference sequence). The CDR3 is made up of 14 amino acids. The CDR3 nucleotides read TGTGCCAGCAGCTTTAAGGCGGGGGGCACTGAAGCTTTCTTT. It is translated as CASSFKAGGTEAFF. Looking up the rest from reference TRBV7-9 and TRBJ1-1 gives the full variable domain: DTGVSQNPRHKITKRGQNVTFRCDPISEHNRLYWYRQTLGQGPEFLTYFQNEAQLEKSRLLSDRFSAERPKGSFSTLEIQRTEQGDSAMYLCASSFKAGGTEAFFGQGTRLTVV.

CDR3 loop: CASSPDPGDQPQHF. In DNA form, the CDR3 reads TGTGCCAGCAGCCCAGACCCAGGGGATCAGCCCCAGCATTTT. The chain is built from TRBV9 and TRBJ1-5; D is perhaps TRBD1 (6 bases). The length of the CDR3 is 14 residues. V was cut by 4 bases and J by 5 bases, with 13 bases left in between. From germline, CDR1 is SGDLS and CDR2 YYNGEE.

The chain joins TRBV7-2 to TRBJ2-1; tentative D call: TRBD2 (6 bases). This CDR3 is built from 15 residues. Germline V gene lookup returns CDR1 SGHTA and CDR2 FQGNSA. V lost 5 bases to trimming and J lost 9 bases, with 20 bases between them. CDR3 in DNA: TGTGCCAGCAGCGTCCCGGGAGTAAGGATCGGTGAGCAGTTCTTC. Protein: CASSVPGVRIGEQFF.

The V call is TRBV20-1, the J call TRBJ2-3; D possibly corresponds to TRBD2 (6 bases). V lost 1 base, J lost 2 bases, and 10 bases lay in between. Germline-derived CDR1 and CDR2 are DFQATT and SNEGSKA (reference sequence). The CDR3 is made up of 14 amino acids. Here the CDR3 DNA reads TGCAGTGCTAGAGGAGGCGGGGCCACAGATACGCAGTATTTT. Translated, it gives CSARGGGATDTQYF.